What follows are 27 T cell receptor beta chains derived from one specimen sequenced in a study of metastatic and nonmetastatic thyroid tumors. Patients were all untreated before their thyroid surgery. TCRdb re-called the PCR reads via MiXCR. This sample carries 43,000 or so clones, roughly 16% of them seen once, and the ten largest clones take roughly 22%. Sequenced material: blood. The source is a female donor with papillary thyroid cancer or a benign thyroid nodule (not recorded which). Some clones in this sample may be carry-over from other donors' samples.

Many counts were recorded for this clone. The chain carries TRBV27 and TRBJ1-6, with no clear D. CDR3 size: 15 residues. Germline V gene lookup returns CDR1 MNHEY and CDR2 SMNVEV (reference sequence). Trimming removed 5 bases from V and 3 bases from J, with 11 bases in between. CDR3 loop: CASSNPLGYNSPLHF. Here the CDR3 DNA reads TGTGCCAGCAGTAATCCGTTGGGCTATAATTCACCCCTCCACTTT.

This clone came up many times. The chain couples TRBV20-1 to TRBJ2-3; 12 bases fit TRBD1. The CDR3 runs to 14 residues. The germline V gene encodes CDR1 DFQATT and CDR2 SNEGSKA (reference sequence). With 2 bases clipped from V and 8 bases from J, the junction kept 5 bases outside the gene matches. The CDR3 here is CSARPGQGAGTQYF. The CDR3 coding sequence is TGCAGTGCTAGACCGGGACAGGGGGCTGGTACGCAGTATTTT.

V gene TRBV28 combines with J gene TRBJ2-7; 11 positions match TRBD2. The CDR3 length is 15 residues. V shed 7 bases, J shed 3 bases, and the junction held 8 bases outside the gene matches. Germline lookup yields CDR1 MDHEN and CDR2 SYDVKM. This CDR3 is CASKNLAGGFYEQYF. CDR3 sequence (DNA): TGTGCCAGCAAAAACCTAGCGGGAGGCTTCTACGAGCAGTACTTC.

V and J are TRBV30 and TRBJ2-7; 11 positions agree with TRBD1. CDR1 is GTSNPN and CDR2 is SVGIG in the germline V gene (reference sequence). The CDR3 has 15 amino acids. J lost 3 bases, V lost 4 bases, and 8 bases had no gene match. CDR3 loop: CAWIPTGTGGYEQYF. For the CDR3, the DNA is TGTGCCTGGATTCCCACAGGGACAGGGGGCTACGAGCAGTACTTC.

This chain connects TRBV20-1 to TRBJ2-7, with TRBD1 matching over 7 bases. This CDR3 contains 15 residues. V lost 6 bases to trimming and J lost 0 bases; unmatched junction nucleotides: 11. Germline V lookup: CDR1 DFQATT, CDR2 SNEGSKA (reference sequence). The CDR3, as DNA: TGCAGTGCCAGACCGCCGGACAGGAGCTCCTACGAGCAGTACTTC. Translated: CSARPPDRSSYEQYF.

This clone showed up just a few times. This chain connects TRBV6-1 to TRBJ2-7, with TRBD1 identical over 9 bases. The junction had 8 bases not matched to a gene; V was cut back by 3 bases and J by 2 bases. The CDR3 has 16 residues. Germline V gene lookup returns CDR1 MNHNS and CDR2 SASEGT. The CDR3 reads CASSEDRGFTTYEQYF. The CDR3 DNA sequence: TGTGCCAGCAGTGAGGACAGGGGCTTTACTACCTACGAGCAGTACTTC.

This clone was recorded many times. This rearrangement joins TRBV27 to TRBJ2-1; 8 bases match TRBD2. The J segment lost 0 bases and the V segment lost 6 bases, leaving 1 base of the junction unmatched. CDR3 length: 14 amino acids. Germline values: CDR1 MNHEY, CDR2 SMNVEV (reference sequence). DNA of the CDR3: TGTGCCAGCAGCAGCGGGAGCTCCTACAATGAGCAGTTCTTC. It codes for CASSSGSSYNEQFF.

This clone has just a few counts. V gene TRBV6-1 combines with J gene TRBJ1-5, with D unresolved. This CDR3 is built from 13 residues. Germline CDR1 and CDR2: MNHNS and SASEGT. V was trimmed by 4 bases and J by 6 bases, leaving 10 bases between them. The CDR3 nucleotides are TGTGCCAGCAGTGCCTTAAGGAGTCAGCCCCAGCATTTT. Amino acids: CASSALRSQPQHF.

The genes are TRBV6-5 and TRBJ2-1; 12 bases map to TRBD2. The germline V gene encodes CDR1 MNHEY and CDR2 SVGAGI. The trim removed 4 bases at V and 6 bases at J, leaving 4 bases unmatched. The CDR3 covers 15 residues. The DNA for the CDR3 is TGTGCCAGCAGTTGGGGGACTAGCGGGCTCAATGAGCAGTTCTTC. Translation: CASSWGTSGLNEQFF.

This clone was detected ten times or more. The chain links TRBV9 to TRBJ2-1; TRBD2 agrees at 7 bases. The V segment lost 7 bases and the J segment 6 bases; nucleotides outside the gene matches: 7. The CDR3 extends over 13 amino acids. Germline V gene data show CDR1 as SGDLS and CDR2 as YYNGEE. CDR3 region: CASGSGISNEQFF. The DNA for the CDR3 is TGTGCCAGCGGAAGCGGGATAAGCAATGAGCAGTTCTTC.

Many counts were recorded for this clone. J is TRBJ1-4 and V is TRBV28; 11 bases are shared with TRBD1. The CDR3 covers 14 residues. Germline V CDR1 and CDR2: MDHEN, SYDVKM. J gave up 8 bases and V 6 bases, and 5 bases lay outside the gene matches. The chain's CDR3 is CASRLDRGQEKLFF. CDR3 bases: TGTGCCAGCAGGTTGGACAGGGGGCAAGAAAAACTGTTTTTT.

This clone was observed a single time. The CDR3 region is CASSHDISYEQYF. The CDR3 nucleotides read TGTGCCAGCAGCCATGACATCTCCTACGAGCAGTACTTC. The chain carries TRBV11-2 and TRBJ2-7; D call uncertain. Germline lookup yields CDR1 SGHAT and CDR2 FQNNGV. The length of the CDR3 is 13 residues. V was clipped by 5 bases and J by 0 bases, with 8 bases between them.

This clone was found many times. The V call is TRBV6-1, the J call TRBJ1-1; D not resolved. CDR1 is MNHNS and CDR2 is SASEGT in the germline V gene. V shed 5 bases and J shed 0 bases, with 7 bases lying between them. The CDR3 runs to 13 residues. CDR3 sequence: CASSTLMNTEAFF. DNA for the CDR3: TGTGCCAGCAGTACCTTGATGAACACTGAAGCTTTCTTT.

This clone came up a few times. A much larger clone lies a single base off, so this may be a read error. The rearrangement links TRBV6-1 to TRBJ1-1; TRBD1 agrees at 7 bases. CDR1 and CDR2 from the germline V gene are MNHNS and SASEGT. Germline trimming cut 6 bases from V and 4 bases from J; bases unmatched to any gene: 11. This CDR3 is built from 15 residues. DNA for the CDR3: TGTGCCAGCAGACCCCGGGCAGGGGGTTTCACTGAAGCTTTCTTT. This encodes CASRPRAGGFTEAFF.

This clone was seen at least ten times. The chain joins TRBV24-1 to TRBJ2-1, with TRBD2 matching over 12 bases. Germline CDR1 is KGHDR and CDR2 is SFDVKD. V was pared by 4 bases and J by 6 bases, with 6 bases of the junction left unmatched. This CDR3 is 16 amino acids long. Here the CDR3 DNA reads TGTGCCACCAGTGACGCGCTAGCGGGAGGGAGCAATGAGCAGTTCTTC. Translating gives CATSDALAGGSNEQFF.

This clone was observed at least ten times. This rearrangement joins TRBV12-3 or TRBV12-4 to TRBJ2-5; a possible D gene is TRBD1 (6 bases). V was shortened by 7 bases and J by 5 bases, with 14 bases between the two germline ends. The CDR3 runs 13 residues. This CDR3 reads CASTLSQGETQYF. CDR3 coding DNA: TGTGCCAGCACCCTCAGTCAGGGGGAGACCCAGTACTTC.

This clone was seen a few times. A read error may be the cause here, since a much bigger clone is one base away. The chain recombines TRBV11-3 with TRBJ2-3; D may be TRBD1 or TRBD2 (6 bases each). CDR1 and CDR2 from the germline V gene are SGHNT and YENEEA. The CDR3 length is 15 residues. CDR3 bases: TGTGCCAGCAGCTTAATCCCGGGGGCCACAGATACACAGTATTTT. Its translation is CASSLIPGATDTQYF.

This clone has only a few counts. Here the CDR3 reads CASSLRTDTDTQYF. CDR3 sequence (DNA): TGTGCCAGCAGTTTAAGAACAGACACAGATACGCAGTATTTT. This chain connects TRBV28 to TRBJ2-3; no clear D gene. CDR1 is MDHEN, CDR2 SYDVKM, per germline. V was shortened by 2 bases and J by 2 bases, with 8 bases between the two germline ends. The CDR3 runs to 14 residues.

This chain uses TRBV20-1 with TRBJ2-7, with D tentatively TRBD1 (6 bases). The CDR3 contains 16 residues. The germline V gene has CDR1 DFQATT and CDR2 SNEGSKA (reference sequence). Deletions cut 0 bases from V and 5 bases from J, with 20 bases between. Here the CDR3 DNA reads TGCAGTGCTAGAGATGTGTGGGGGCTACCGCCGGACGAGCAGTACTTC. It encodes CSARDVWGLPPDEQYF.

The table lists this clone with many counts. The rearrangement links TRBV10-3 to TRBJ1-2; D is possibly TRBD1 (6 bases). The CDR3 totals 13 residues. Per the germline V gene, CDR1 is ENHRY and CDR2 is SYGVKD. Trimming cost V 8 bases and J 4 bases, with 14 bases left between them. CDR3 nucleotide sequence: TGTGCCATCGGGGAAGGGGGAGGCTATGGCTACACCTTC. Its translation: CAIGEGGGYGYTF.

There are many counts of this clone. The genes are TRBV7-9 and TRBJ1-4, with D possibly TRBD1 on 5 matching bases. CDR1 is SEHNR and CDR2 is FQNEAQ in the germline V gene (reference sequence). This CDR3 comprises 17 residues. Trimming stripped 1 base from V and 0 bases from J, with 12 bases between. The CDR3 loop is CASSLGRDPPTNEKLFF. In DNA form, the CDR3 reads TGTGCCAGCAGCTTAGGGCGGGACCCGCCAACTAATGAAAAACTGTTTTTT.

This clone has a count of ten or more. The V call is TRBV10-3, the J call TRBJ2-1; TRBD2 matches 7 bases. V shed 11 bases, J shed 12 bases, and the junction held 13 bases outside the gene matches. This CDR3 spans 12 amino acids. Germline V gene lookup returns CDR1 ENHRY and CDR2 SYGVKD. The CDR3 DNA sequence: TGTGCCGTCCGGCCCCTGGGGGAGGGGCAGTTCTTC. Its translation is CAVRPLGEGQFF.

This clone has only one observation. This chain connects TRBV20-1 to TRBJ2-7, with D hard to call. Between the trimmed V and J ends, which lost 3 bases and 4 bases, there was a span of 16 bases. CDR3 length: 14 amino acids. Germline CDR1 reads DFQATT; CDR2 reads SNEGSKA (reference sequence). The CDR3 protein is CSASNWAAGYEQYF. The CDR3 DNA sequence: TGCAGTGCTAGTAATTGGGCAGCAGGTTACGAGCAGTACTTC.

This clone showed up many times. The gene calls are TRBV28 and TRBJ2-5; D not resolved. In germline, CDR1 is MDHEN, CDR2 SYDVKM. With 6 bases removed from V and 4 bases from J, the gap between germline ends came to 9 bases. The CDR3 totals 12 residues. The CDR3 DNA is TGTGCCAGCAGACTGAATGGAGAGACCCAGTACTTC. Protein: CASRLNGETQYF.

For this clone: A read error may account for a junction end that differs from germline. The rearrangement uses TRBV2 and TRBJ2-3, with D perhaps given as TRBD1 or TRBD2 (5 bases each). There are 14 residues in the CDR3. Per germline, CDR1 SNHLY and CDR2 FYNNEI. CDR3 residues: CASSEGPSTGTKYF. The CDR3 nucleotides read TGTGCCAGCAGTGAGGGACCGAGCACAGGTACGAAGTATTTT.

The table lists this clone with many counts. This chain joins TRBV10-2 and TRBJ2-2; 9 bases fit TRBD2. Trimming at V came to 11 bases and at J to 4 bases, leaving 11 bases not matched to a gene. The CDR3 spans 15 residues. Germline CDR1 is WSHSY and CDR2 is SAAADI. The CDR3 sequence: CAASRGAGGTGELFF. The DNA for the CDR3 is TGCGCCGCCAGCAGGGGAGCGGGAGGCACCGGGGAGCTGTTTTTT.

This clone was seen ten or more times. The CDR3 DNA reads as TGTGCCACCACCCCGGCTACTGAAGCTTTCTTT. Its protein is CATTPATEAFF. The chain uses TRBV18 and TRBJ1-1, with D uncertain. V lost 10 bases and J 5 bases, leaving 11 bases between the germline ends. Germline values: CDR1 KGHSH, CDR2 LQKENI. CDR3 length equals 11 residues.